The clone carrying this T cell receptor (beta chain) occurred once. No antigen is known for it. This entry belongs to a study of CD4 T cell repertoires in COVID-19. Study-level points and caveats: Suggested intraclonal diversification: top SARS-CoV-2-reactive clonotypes appeared in two or three memory subsets. SARS-CoV and/or HKU1 spike cultures shared between about 7 and 26% of SARS-CoV-2 clonotypes.

The memory T cells were sequenced right after ex vivo isolation, without culture. V trimming: 11 bases; J trimming: 0 bases; junction bases outside the gene matches: 7. The CDR3 is made up of 14 amino acids. The V gene's germline CDR1 is ENHRY and CDR2 SYGVKD. TCRdb keeps only in-frame clones here, not all; method: immunoSEQ multiplex PCR. The sample holds about 25,000 clones; approximately 93% are singletons and the top ten take about 0.7%. The TCR comes from a human donor who had COVID-19. This material consisted of circulating follicular helper CD4+ T cells (cTfh) from blood, taken before the COVID-19 pandemic. This chain joins TRBV10-3 and TRBJ2-3; 8 bases line up with TRBD2. The CDR3, as DNA: TGTGCCGCCGGCGGGGGGCCCAGCACAGATACGCAGTATTTT. It encodes CAAGGGPSTDTQYF.